This is a list of T cell receptor beta chains from one sample in a study of healthy donors' naive CD4 and CD8 T cells. TCRdb reanalysed the reads using MiXCR and keeps one entry per CDR3 protein. The sample carries 180,000 or so distinct CDR3 sequences, under 85% recorded once. The sequencing input was naive CD4+ and CD8+ T cells sorted from blood, pooled from several donors. The receptors derive from a pool of human donors in good health; the sample pools cells from several healthy donors. CDR3s include the opening cysteine and the closing phenylalanine or tryptophan. A D gene is named only where the DNA matches it firmly. Rows may omit the clone size; those that give it use once, few, many or a size class.

j_call clone_size v_call d_call cdr3_aa cdr3_nt
TRBJ2-7 NA TRBV5-1 NA CASSLASTPRAEQYF TGCGCCAGCAGCTTGGCTTCGACCCCTAGGGCCGAGCAGTACTTC
TRBJ1-5 NA TRBV6-6 NA CASSEGPRNQPQHF TGTGCCAGCAGTGAGGGGCCACGCAATCAGCCCCAGCATTTT
TRBJ2-7 NA TRBV29-1 NA CSVALPGYEQYF TGCAGCGTTGCCTTGCCTGGCTACGAGCAGTACTTC
TRBJ1-2 NA TRBV19 NA CASSIRPQGIGGYTF TGTGCCAGTAGTATAAGGCCACAGGGTATCGGTGGCTACACCTTC
TRBJ2-1 NA TRBV6-5 NA CASTLTAEDPYNEQFF TGTGCCAGCACTTTGACCGCCGAGGACCCCTACAATGAGCAGTTCTTC
TRBJ2-1 NA TRBV24-1 NA CATRLGSYNEQFF TGTGCCACCCGCCTAGGGTCGTACAATGAGCAGTTCTTC
TRBJ2-1 NA TRBV10-3 NA CAISESGRGSSYNEQFF TGTGCCATCAGTGAGTCTGGTAGAGGGAGCTCCTACAATGAGCAGTTCTTC
TRBJ2-7 NA TRBV20-1 TRBD2 CSASPQREPDYEQYF TGCAGTGCTAGTCCTCAGCGGGAGCCCGATTACGAGCAGTACTTC
TRBJ2-3 NA TRBV18 TRBD2 CASSPNLAGGNTDTQYF TGTGCCAGCTCACCAAATCTAGCGGGAGGTAACACAGATACGCAGTATTTT
TRBJ1-2 NA TRBV30 NA CAWSVSRQAAGYTF TGTGCCTGGAGTGTATCCAGACAGGCGGCTGGCTACACCTTC
TRBJ2-3 NA TRBV6-1 NA CASSEETGRPSTDTQYF TGTGCCAGCAGTGAAGAGACAGGTCGTCCTAGCACAGATACGCAGTATTTT
TRBJ1-6 NA TRBV19 NA CASSGRANSPLHF TGTGCCAGTAGCGGACGGGCAAATTCACCCCTCCACTTT
TRBJ2-7 NA TRBV5-1 TRBD2 CASSFQRGGEEQYF TGTGCCAGCAGCTTTCAGCGGGGGGGCGAGGAGCAGTACTTC
TRBJ2-7 few TRBV5-5 TRBD1 CASSTWTGQIYEQYF TGTGCCAGCAGCACTTGGACAGGGCAAATCTACGAGCAGTACTTC
TRBJ2-3 NA TRBV29-1 NA CSASGVAATDTQYF TGCAGCGCCTCGGGGGTAGCGGCCACAGATACGCAGTATTTT
TRBJ1-1 NA TRBV30 NA CAWSVLHKGSPEAFF TGTGCCTGGAGTGTACTTCATAAGGGTTCACCTGAAGCTTTCTTT
TRBJ2-7 NA TRBV5-5 TRBD1 CASSLFGTGTYEQYF TGTGCCAGCAGCTTGTTCGGGACAGGGACCTACGAGCAGTACTTC
TRBJ2-2 few TRBV29-1 TRBD1 CSVEDFGQGSTGELFF TGCAGCGTTGAAGATTTCGGACAGGGGTCCACCGGGGAGCTGTTTTTT
TRBJ2-1 NA TRBV18 NA CASSPSHLNEQFF TGTGCCAGCTCACCATCCCACCTCAATGAGCAGTTCTTC
TRBJ2-3 NA TRBV6-5 NA CASSYRGSGPGEGGTQYF TGTGCCAGCAGCTACAGGGGAAGTGGCCCGGGTGAGGGGGGTACGCAGTATTTT
TRBJ2-1 NA TRBV5-6 NA CASSLTQTTQFF TGTGCCAGCAGCCTCACACAAACGACGCAGTTCTTC
TRBJ1-1 few TRBV29-1 NA CSVEGGRGMNTEAFF TGCAGCGTTGAAGGGGGGAGGGGTATGAACACTGAAGCTTTCTTT
TRBJ2-1 NA TRBV14 NA CASSQNHYSYNEQFF TGTGCCAGCAGCCAAAACCACTACTCCTACAATGAGCAGTTCTTC
TRBJ2-7 NA TRBV29-1 NA CSVGRGGPYEQYF TGCAGCGTAGGGCGAGGGGGACCCTACGAGCAGTACTTC
TRBJ2-6 NA TRBV2 TRBD1 CASSGQGAPGANVLTF TGTGCCAGCAGTGGACAGGGGGCACCTGGGGCCAACGTCCTGACTTTC
TRBJ2-1 NA TRBV29-1 NA CSGSSISNNEQFF TGCAGCGGAAGTAGCATTTCAAACAATGAGCAGTTCTTC
TRBJ2-1 NA TRBV6-5 NA CASSYDPGEDEQFF TGTGCCAGCAGTTACGATCCGGGAGAGGATGAGCAGTTCTTC
TRBJ2-1 once TRBV12-5 NA CASGLVEGGSYNEQFF TGTGCTAGTGGTTTGGTAGAGGGGGGCTCCTACAATGAGCAGTTCTTC
TRBJ1-5 NA TRBV18 NA CASSPSTSSGNQPQHF TGTGCCAGCTCACCAAGTACTTCCAGTGGGAATCAGCCCCAGCATTTT
TRBJ2-3 NA TRBV19 NA CASSRGNIGTDTQYF TGTGCCAGTAGTCGAGGGAATATTGGCACAGATACGCAGTATTTT
TRBJ2-1 NA TRBV29-1 NA CSGLGHNEQFF TGCAGTGGTCTGGGACACAATGAGCAGTTCTTC
TRBJ1-1 NA TRBV5-1 NA CASSLEGRDTEAFF TGCGCCAGCAGCTTGGAGGGGAGGGACACTGAAGCTTTCTTT
TRBJ1-2 NA TRBV29-1 NA CSVEGMSGGGGYGYTF TGCAGCGTGGAGGGGATGAGTGGGGGAGGTGGCTATGGCTACACCTTC
TRBJ2-3 NA TRBV19 TRBD2 CASSSGLAGGRGDTQYF TGTGCCAGTAGTTCGGGACTAGCGGGAGGAAGAGGAGATACGCAGTATTTT
TRBJ2-7 once TRBV7-8 TRBD2 CASSSTRLARTYEQYF TGTGCCAGCAGCTCCACCCGACTAGCGAGGACCTACGAGCAGTACTTC
TRBJ2-7 NA TRBV5-1 TRBD2 CASSLISASGAPEQYF TGCGCCAGCAGCTTGATCTCCGCTAGCGGGGCGCCAGAGCAGTACTTC
TRBJ2-7 once TRBV6-2/TRBV6-3 NA CASSSLGPGYEQYF TGTGCCAGCAGTTCCCTCGGGCCAGGCTACGAGCAGTACTTC
TRBJ1-6 NA TRBV6-5 TRBD1 CASRRDSYNSPLHF TGTGCCAGCAGGCGGGACAGCTATAATTCACCCCTCCACTTT
TRBJ2-1 NA TRBV10-3 TRBD2 CAISSPLAGLNNEQFF TGTGCCATCAGTTCCCCCCTAGCGGGGTTAAACAATGAGCAGTTCTTC
TRBJ1-2 NA TRBV7-8 NA CASSPTYDGYTF TGTGCCAGCAGCCCGACATATGACGGCTACACCTTC
TRBJ2-6 NA TRBV27 NA CASSMNTAISGANVLTF TGTGCCAGCAGTATGAATACAGCGATCTCTGGGGCCAACGTCCTGACTTTC
TRBJ1-1 few TRBV5-1 TRBD1 CASTGTGANTEAFF TGCGCCAGCACCGGGACAGGGGCCAACACTGAAGCTTTCTTT
TRBJ2-1 NA TRBV5-4 TRBD2 CASSYWTSGLSTSYNEQFF TGCGCCAGCAGCTACTGGACTAGCGGGCTTTCAACCTCCTACAATGAGCAGTTCTTC